This T cell receptor (beta chain) originates from a study of CD8 T cells in ankylosing spondylitis. Study results and caveats: Disease-linked clones were CD8+ and relatively rare in peripheral blood. Typical of ankylosing spondylitis blood, it appeared, was a TCR beta motif of eight highly homologous variants. Clones linked to disease were reported to show significant enrichment in matched ankylosing spondylitis synovial fluid.

This clonotype was counted ten times or more. Its cognate antigen is unknown. By quantitative 5'-RACE with molecular barcodes, the TCR beta libraries were made. TCRdb reprocessed the 5' RACE reads via MiXCR and lists one record per CDR3 protein. The sample lists some 220,000 distinct CDR3 sequences; approximately 7.4% were seen once. V gave up 8 bases and J gave up 1 base, with 11 bases separating them. The CDR3 is made up of 13 amino acids. The sample comprised blood, either unsorted or a sorted T cell fraction (not recorded which). The chain recombines TRBV12-3 or TRBV12-4 with TRBJ1-1; unclear D gene. The sequence was obtained from a male donor with ankylosing spondylitis. Here the CDR3 DNA reads TGTGCCAGCGCCCCCGCGGGGAACACTGAAGCTTTCTTT. Translating it yields CASAPAGNTEAFF.